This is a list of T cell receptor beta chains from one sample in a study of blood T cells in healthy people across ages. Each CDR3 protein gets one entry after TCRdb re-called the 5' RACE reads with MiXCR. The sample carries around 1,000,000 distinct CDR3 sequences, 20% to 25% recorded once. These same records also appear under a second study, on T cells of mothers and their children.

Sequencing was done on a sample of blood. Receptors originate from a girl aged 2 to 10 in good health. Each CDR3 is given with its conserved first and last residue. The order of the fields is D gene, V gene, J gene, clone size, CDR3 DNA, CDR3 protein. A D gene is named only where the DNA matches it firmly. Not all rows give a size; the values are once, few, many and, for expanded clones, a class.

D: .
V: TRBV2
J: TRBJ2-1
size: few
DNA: TGTGCCAGCAGTTATCTAGCATTGGGGGAGCAGTTCTTC
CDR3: CASSYLALGEQFF

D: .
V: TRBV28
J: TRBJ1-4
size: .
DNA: TGTGCCAGCAGCCTCCCTCCGGGGCGAGGAGAAAAACTGTTTTTT
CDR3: CASSLPPGRGEKLFF

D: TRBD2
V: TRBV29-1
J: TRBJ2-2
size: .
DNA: TGCAGCACCTTCGCGGGGGCCGGGGAGCTGTTTTTT
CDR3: CSTFAGAGELFF

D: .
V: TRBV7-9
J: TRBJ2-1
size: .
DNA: TGTGCCAGCAGCTTACAATTAACAGGGAATGAGCAGTTCTTC
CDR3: CASSLQLTGNEQFF

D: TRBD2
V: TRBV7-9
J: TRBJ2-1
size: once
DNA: TGTGCCAGCAGCAAGGGACTAGCGGGGATTGAGCAGTTCTTC
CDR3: CASSKGLAGIEQFF

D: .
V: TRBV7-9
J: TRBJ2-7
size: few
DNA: TGTGCCAGCAGCTCCTCCTTTGAGACACCTACCTACGAGCAGTACTTC
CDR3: CASSSSFETPTYEQYF

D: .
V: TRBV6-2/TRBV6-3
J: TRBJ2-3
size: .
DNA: TGTGCCAGCAGTTACTCGAACCTTCATACGCAGTATTTT
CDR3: CASSYSNLHTQYF

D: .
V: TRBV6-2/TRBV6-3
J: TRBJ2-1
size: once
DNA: TGTGCCAGCAGTTACCATAGCGTTCAATCCTACAATGAGCAGTTCTTC
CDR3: CASSYHSVQSYNEQFF

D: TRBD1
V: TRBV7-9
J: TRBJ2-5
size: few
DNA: TGTGCCAGCAGCTTAGCGCCTTCTGGCAGGGGGTCCCGGGAGACCCAGTACTTC
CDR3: CASSLAPSGRGSRETQYF

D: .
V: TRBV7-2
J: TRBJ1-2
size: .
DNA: TGTGCCAGCAGCTTTACGGGGGAGAGCTACACCTTC
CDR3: CASSFTGESYTF

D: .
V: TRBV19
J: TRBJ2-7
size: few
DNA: TGTGCCAGTAGTATCGGCGGCCTCTACTACGAGCAGTACTTC
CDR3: CASSIGGLYYEQYF

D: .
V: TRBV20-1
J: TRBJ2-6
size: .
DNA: TGCAGTGCTAGAGACGCAAGATCTGGGGCCAACGTCCTGACTTTC
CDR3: CSARDARSGANVLTF

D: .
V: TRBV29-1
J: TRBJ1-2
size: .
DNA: TGCAGCGACGTATCCCTCTATGGCTACACCTTC
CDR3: CSDVSLYGYTF

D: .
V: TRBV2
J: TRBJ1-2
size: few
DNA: TGTGCCAGTTTGGCTGGAAGCTATGGCTACACCTTC
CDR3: CASLAGSYGYTF

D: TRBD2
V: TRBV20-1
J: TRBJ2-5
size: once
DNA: TGCAGTGCAGCGATAGCGGGAGGGCGAGAGACCCAGTACTTC
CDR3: CSAAIAGGRETQYF

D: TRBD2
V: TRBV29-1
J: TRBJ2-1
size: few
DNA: TGCAGCGCTGGGGTAGCGGGAGGGGAGAATGAGCAGTTCTTC
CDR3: CSAGVAGGENEQFF

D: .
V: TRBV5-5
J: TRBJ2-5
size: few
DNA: TGTGCCAGCAGCTTGGGATTCGGGACAAGACAAGAGACCCAGTACTTC
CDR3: CASSLGFGTRQETQYF

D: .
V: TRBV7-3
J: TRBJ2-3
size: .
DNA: TGTGCCAGCAGCCCCGGACTACTGGTCGGTGGAGATACGCAGTATTTT
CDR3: CASSPGLLVGGDTQYF

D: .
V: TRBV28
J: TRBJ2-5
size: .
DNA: TGTGCCACAGGGGCGAATAGGTGGGAGACCCAGTACTTC
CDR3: CATGANRWETQYF

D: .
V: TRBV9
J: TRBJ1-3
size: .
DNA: TGTGCCAGCAGCCCCGGGGGGACGAACTTTGGAAACACCATATATTTT
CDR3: CASSPGGTNFGNTIYF

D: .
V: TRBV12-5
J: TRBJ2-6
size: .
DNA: TGTGCTAGTGGTCTCTATCAGGGGCCCGGGGCCAACGTCCTGACTTTC
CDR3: CASGLYQGPGANVLTF

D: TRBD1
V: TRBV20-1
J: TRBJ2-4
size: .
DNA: TGCAGTGCTGGGGCCCAACAGGGGACGGACATTCAGTACTTC
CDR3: CSAGAQQGTDIQYF

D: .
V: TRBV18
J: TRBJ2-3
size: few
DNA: TGTACCAGCTCACTGGGGACCACCTATACGCAGTATTTT
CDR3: CTSSLGTTYTQYF

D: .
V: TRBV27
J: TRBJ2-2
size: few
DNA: TGTGCCAGCAGAGGGGAGGAACTGACCGGGGAGCTGTTTTTT
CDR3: CASRGEELTGELFF

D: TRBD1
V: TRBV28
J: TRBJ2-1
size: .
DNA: TGTGCCAGCAGCTTCCCGGGACAGGGGCCTTCCTTC
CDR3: CASSFPGQGPSF

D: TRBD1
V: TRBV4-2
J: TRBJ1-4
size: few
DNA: TGTGCCAGCAGCCGTTCCGGGACAGGGGACGAGGAACTGTTTTTT
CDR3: CASSRSGTGDEELFF

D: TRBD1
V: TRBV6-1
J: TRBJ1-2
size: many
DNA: TGTGCCAGCAGGACAGGGGGGGACTATGGCTACACCTTC
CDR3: CASRTGGDYGYTF

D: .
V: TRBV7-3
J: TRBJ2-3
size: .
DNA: TGTGCCAGCAGCTTAGACCCGGCAGATACGCAGTATTTT
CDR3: CASSLDPADTQYF

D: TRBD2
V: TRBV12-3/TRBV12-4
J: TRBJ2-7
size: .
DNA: TGTGCCAGCAGTTTTATACTAGCGGCCGGCTACGAGCAGTACTTC
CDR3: CASSFILAAGYEQYF

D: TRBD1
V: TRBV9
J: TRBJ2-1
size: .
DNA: TGTGCCAGCAGCGTAGCTCCCCGGACAGGGGGCTACAATGAGCAGTTCTTC
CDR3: CASSVAPRTGGYNEQFF

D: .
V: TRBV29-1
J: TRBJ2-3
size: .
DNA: TGCAGCGTTACAACCGGGACCACCAGCACAGATACGCAGTATTTT
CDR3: CSVTTGTTSTDTQYF

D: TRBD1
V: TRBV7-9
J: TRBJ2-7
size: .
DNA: TGTGCCAGCCAGGGGGATAGTTACGAGCAGTACTTC
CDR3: CASQGDSYEQYF

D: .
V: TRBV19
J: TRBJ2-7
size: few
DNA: TGTGCCAGTAGTATAGGTCTGGGTCAGGGTCTCCACGAGCAGTACTTC
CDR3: CASSIGLGQGLHEQYF

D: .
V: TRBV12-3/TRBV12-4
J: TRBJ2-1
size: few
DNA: TGTGCCAGCAGCCCCGAGGTGGCTCTCCCTCTCAATGAGCAGTTCTTC
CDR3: CASSPEVALPLNEQFF

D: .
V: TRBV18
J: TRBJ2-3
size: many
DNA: TGTGCCAGCTCACCACCTTCCAGCACAGATACGCAGTATTTT
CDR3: CASSPPSSTDTQYF

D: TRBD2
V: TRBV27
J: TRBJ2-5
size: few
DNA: TGTGCCAGCAGTTTGGGAGGGCATGCAGAGACCCAGTACTTC
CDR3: CASSLGGHAETQYF